The T cell receptor beta chain described here comes from a study of Ad26.COV2.S vaccination and SARS-CoV-2 variants. Whole-study context: This donor came from the COV1001 trial of Ad26.COV2.S. Notes on the study in general: Whether participants received vaccine or placebo, their non-spike TCR breadth was similar.

As to treatment: approximately 18 received Ad26.COV2.S at low or high dose, single or two shots; 5 received placebo; per-sample allocation not given. Day 63 after the first vaccine or placebo injection was the time point for sampling. Regarding this clone: Antigen specificity is unknown.

Method: immunoSEQ multiplex PCR; TCRdb's copy keeps in-frame clones and lacks some. The sample includes hundreds of thousands of clones, 89% seen only once; the top ten take nearly 1.5%. Trimming left V 0 bases short and J 7 bases short, with 10 bases between. This CDR3 spans 13 amino acids. Germline V gives CDR1 LGHDT, CDR2 YNNKEL (reference sequence). This receptor was obtained from a person between 18 and 65 years old who received the Ad26.COV2.S COVID-19 vaccine or a placebo. V is TRBV3-1 (or the pseudogene TRBV3-2) and J is TRBJ2-7; perhaps TRBD2 as D (5 bases). Sample: peripheral blood, taken in a trial of Ad26.COV2.S vaccine versus placebo. The CDR3 DNA follows: TGTGCCAGCAGCCAAGAGGGAGTGGGTGAGCAGTACTTC. Translated, it gives CASSQEGVGEQYF.